These 29 T cell receptor beta chains came from one sample sequenced in a study of shared T cell receptors in the human thymus. The method was immunoSEQ multiplex PCR; TCRdb's version includes in-frame clones alone and lacks a portion of them. In the table there are 500,000 to 850,000 clones, about 89% of which are singletons. Another study also made use of these data, one on human thymus T cells.

Specimen: thymocytes. Receptor source: a boy under two years old with a congenital heart defect.

J is TRBJ2-3 and V is TRBV2; weak D call: TRBD1 (6 bases). Germline CDR1 and CDR2: SNHLY and FYNNEI. The length of the CDR3 is 11 residues. V was pared by 5 bases and J by 6 bases, with 6 bases between. CDR3 loop: CASSQGDTQYF. The CDR3 DNA sequence: TGTGCCAGCAGTCAGGGGGATACGCAGTATTTT.

V and J are TRBV5-6 and TRBJ2-7, with 10 positions matching TRBD1. Looked up from germline, CDR1 is SGHDT and CDR2 is YYEEEE. CDR3 length: 14 amino acids. V dropped 4 bases and J dropped 5; count of bases not matched to a gene: 6. CDR3 coding DNA: TGTGCCAGCAGCCTCGGACAGGGGGGCAACGAGCAGTACTTC. It yields the protein CASSLGQGGNEQYF.

The CDR3 region has the DNA TGCGCCAGCAGCCAGAACGGGACTAGTGAGTTCAATGAGCAGTTCTTC. Residues: CASSQNGTSEFNEQFF. The chain uses TRBV4-3 and TRBJ2-1, with 8 bases that match TRBD2. The length of the CDR3 is 16 residues. Germline CDR1 and CDR2: LGHNA and YSLEER. V lost 3 bases and J lost 6; bases outside the gene matches: 10.

The chain links TRBV7-3 to TRBJ1-1, with TRBD1 matching 11 bases. The CDR3 length is 16 residues. V gave up 2 bases and J gave up 3 bases; unmatched junction bases: 5. Germline V CDR1 and CDR2: SGHTA, FQGTGA. CDR3 sequence: CASSLLGQGEDTEAFF. The CDR3 region has the DNA TGTGCCAGCAGCTTACTGGGACAGGGGGAAGACACTGAAGCTTTCTTT.

This clone came up a few times. The gene calls are TRBV27 and TRBJ1-3, with 9 nucleotides matching TRBD1. The CDR3 runs 16 residues. Trimming removed 6 bases from V and 2 bases from J; junction bases left unmatched: 8. CDR1 and CDR2 from the germline V gene are MNHEY and SMNVEV (reference sequence). CDR3 region: CASSTTGGSAGNTIYF. In nucleotides, the CDR3 is TGTGCCAGCAGCACCACAGGGGGCTCTGCTGGAAACACCATATATTTT.

The V call is TRBV28, the J call TRBJ1-5, with D perhaps matching TRBD1 (6 bases). Germline V CDR1 and CDR2: MDHEN, SYDVKM. The CDR3 is made up of 17 amino acids. The germline V and J ends were trimmed by 5 bases and 2 bases, with 19 bases remaining between them. In nucleotides, the CDR3 is TGTGCCAGCAGTCCCCTTTACAGGGCCGCGGGCAATCAGCCCCAGCATTTT. Its protein is CASSPLYRAAGNQPQHF.

This chain links TRBV4-3 with TRBJ2-5, with 7 bases aligning to TRBD1. The junction had 10 bases not matched to a gene; V was cut back by 4 bases and J by 5 bases. The CDR3 loop spans 15 amino acids. CDR1 is LGHNA, CDR2 YSLEER, per germline. The CDR3 region is CASSRKTGERETQYF. The DNA of the CDR3 is TGCGCCAGCAGCCGAAAAACAGGGGAGAGGGAGACCCAGTACTTC.

The chain carries TRBV7-8 and TRBJ2-1; a possible D gene is TRBD2 (6 bases). Germline V gene sequence: CDR1 SGHVS, CDR2 FQNEAQ. With 5 bases removed from V and 3 bases from J, the gap between germline ends came to 20 bases. This CDR3 is built from 17 residues. In nucleotides, the CDR3 is TGTGCCAGCAGCGCTCCGTGGATTAGCGGAATCTACAATGAGCAGTTCTTC. Translated: CASSAPWISGIYNEQFF.

The rearrangement joins TRBV6-6 to TRBJ2-5; 8 bases are a match to TRBD1. Per the germline V gene, CDR1 is MNHNY and CDR2 is SVGAGI (reference sequence). There are 14 residues in the CDR3. Unmatched junction bases numbered 10, after V lost 6 bases and J lost 7 bases. The CDR3 sequence is CASREPGGAGTQYF. CDR3 nucleotide sequence: TGTGCCAGCAGAGAACCAGGGGGCGCAGGGACCCAGTACTTC.

The V call is TRBV14, the J call TRBJ1-1; TRBD1 aligns across 11 bases. CDR3 length: 16 residues. Germline loops: CDR1 SGHDN, CDR2 FVKESK. V trimming: 2 bases; J trimming: 3 bases; junction bases outside the gene matches: 5. The CDR3 nucleotides read TGTGCCAGCAGCCAAAGGGGGGGACAGGGGGACACTGAAGCTTTCTTT. The encoded protein is CASSQRGGQGDTEAFF.

This clone appeared once. This chain links TRBV4-2 with TRBJ1-1; 9 nucleotides align to TRBD1. The CDR3 has 17 amino acids. The V gene's germline CDR1 is LGHNA and CDR2 YNFKEQ. Trimming took 8 bases from V and 5 from J; bases not matched to a gene: 18. This CDR3 reads CASLSRGGGQGRTEAFF. The CDR3 DNA is TGTGCCAGCCTTTCGCGGGGTGGGGGACAGGGTAGGACTGAAGCTTTCTTT.

The CDR3 DNA reads TGTGCCAGCAGCTTGGCCCGGGACACGGAGACTTACGAGCAGTACTTC. Its protein product is CASSLARDTETYEQYF. The genes are TRBV5-4 and TRBJ2-7, with a tentative D call TRBD1 (6 bases). The germline V and J ends were trimmed by 0 bases and 4 bases, with 17 bases remaining between them. The germline V gene has CDR1 SGHNT and CDR2 YYREEE (reference sequence). This CDR3 has 16 amino acids.

The chain is built from TRBV27 and TRBJ2-1; 14 nucleotides align to TRBD2. Germline CDR1 and CDR2: MNHEY and SMNVEV (reference sequence). The V segment lost 7 bases and the J segment 7 bases; nucleotides outside the gene matches: 18. The CDR3 is 19 amino acids. The CDR3 loop reads CASTPPGLAGDWALNEQFF. CDR3 sequence (DNA): TGTGCCAGCACTCCTCCGGGACTAGCGGGAGATTGGGCCTTAAATGAGCAGTTCTTC.

DNA for the CDR3: TGTGCCAGCAGCCCCGGTCGGGGAGTGGGGAGGGGCTGCACAGATACGCAGTATTTT. This gives the protein CASSPGRGVGRGCTDTQYF. The rearrangement joins TRBV28 to TRBJ2-3; 7 bases align to TRBD2. The CDR3 contains 19 residues. With V trimmed by 6 bases and J by 1 base, 19 bases remained unmatched. Per the germline V gene, CDR1 is MDHEN and CDR2 is SYDVKM.

The CDR3 region is CASSLRPPTGVNSYEQYF. Written as DNA, the CDR3 is TGCGCCAGCAGCTTGAGGCCCCCGACAGGGGTTAACTCCTACGAGCAGTACTTC. The chain has TRBV5-1 and TRBJ2-7, with 8 bases identical to TRBD1. The CDR3 runs to 18 residues. CDR1 and CDR2 from the germline V gene are SGHRS and YFSETQ. Trimming cost V 1 base and J 0 bases; bases outside gene matches: 12.

This chain connects TRBV6-5 to TRBJ1-2, with D hard to call. The CDR3 is 11 amino acids. Germline V CDR1 and CDR2: MNHEY, SVGAGI. V lost 8 bases to trimming and J lost 2 bases, with 6 bases between them. The CDR3 DNA reads TGTGCCAGCTCCGGGAACTATGGCTACACCTTC. Translated, it gives CASSGNYGYTF.

The gene calls are TRBV28 and TRBJ1-4, with 7 bases that match TRBD1. V was clipped by 5 bases and J by 6 bases; unmatched bases: 9. This CDR3 region has 15 residues. Germline-derived CDR1 and CDR2 are MDHEN and SYDVKM. CDR3 protein: CASSRHRGGYEKLFF. CDR3 bases: TGTGCCAGCAGTCGCCACAGGGGTGGGTATGAAAAACTGTTTTTT.

The V and J genes are TRBV18 and TRBJ2-3, with TRBD2 as a possible D gene (6 bases). Trimming cost V 6 bases and J 0 bases, with 13 bases left between them. Germline V gene data show CDR1 as KGHSH and CDR2 as LQKENI. The CDR3 consists of 15 residues. The CDR3 loop reads CASSSTRSSTDTQYF. In DNA, the CDR3 is TGTGCCAGCTCGTCGACTAGGAGTAGCACAGATACGCAGTATTTT. Full variable domain (outside the CDR3, taken from reference TRBV18 and TRBJ2-3): NAGVMQNPRHLVRRRGQEARLRCSPMKGHSHVYWYRQLPEEGLKFMVYLQKENIIDESGMPKERFSAEFPKEGPSILRIQQVVRGDSAAYFCASSSTRSSTDTQYFGPGTRLTVL.

This clone was found a few times. V is TRBV4-1 and J is TRBJ1-6, with 11 bases aligning to TRBD1. This CDR3 spans 18 amino acids. The V and J ends lost 6 bases and 6 bases, in that order; junction bases with no gene match: 13. Germline V gene data show CDR1 as MGHRA and CDR2 as YSYEKL. This chain's CDR3 is CASRGPRWTGGLNSPLHF. The DNA for the CDR3 is TGCGCCAGCAGAGGACCTCGCTGGACAGGGGGCCTTAATTCACCCCTCCACTTT.

The chain employs TRBV19 and TRBJ2-7; D is perhaps TRBD1 (6 bases). Germline CDR1 reads LNHDA; CDR2 reads SQIVND (reference sequence). The CDR3 contains 14 residues. V dropped 3 bases and J dropped 3 bases, with 12 bases sitting between them. The CDR3 DNA reads as TGTGCCAGTAGTATGGGGGCAGCCCACTACGAGCAGTACTTC. Encoded protein: CASSMGAAHYEQYF. The whole variable domain, remainder taken from reference TRBV19 and TRBJ2-7, is DGGITQSPKYLFRKEGQNVTLSCEQNLNHDAMYWYRQDPGQGLRLIYYSQIVNDFQKGDIAEGYSVSREKKESFPLTVTSAQKNPTAFYLCASSMGAAHYEQYFGPGTRLTVT.

This rearrangement joins TRBV28 to TRBJ2-2, with D maybe TRBD1 (6 bases). Germline CDR1 reads MDHEN; CDR2 reads SYDVKM. The CDR3 covers 12 residues. V was clipped by 7 bases and J by 6 bases, with 9 bases between them. The CDR3 sequence is CASNKGAGELFF. CDR3 DNA sequence: TGTGCCAGCAATAAGGGGGCCGGGGAGCTGTTTTTT.

In nucleotides, the CDR3 is TGCGCCAGCAGCCAAGATTCGGACGGGGTGAACACTGAAGCTTTCTTT. As protein: CASSQDSDGVNTEAFF. The rearrangement links TRBV4-1 to TRBJ1-1; D is unresolved. The CDR3 is 16 amino acids. Germline V lookup: CDR1 MGHRA, CDR2 YSYEKL. Trimming stripped 0 bases from V and 0 bases from J, with 11 bases between.

This chain links TRBV5-1 with TRBJ2-3; 8 positions match TRBD2. Germline trimming cut 9 bases from V and 3 bases from J; bases unmatched to any gene: 12. Germline CDR1 reads SGHRS; CDR2 reads YFSETQ. The CDR3 covers 15 residues. The CDR3, as DNA: TGCGCCAACGCTGTAGCGGGACCGCTAACAGATACGCAGTATTTT. Encoded protein: CANAVAGPLTDTQYF.

This clone was seen a single time. This chain joins TRBV4-3 and TRBJ1-2, with D possibly TRBD1 on 5 matching bases. This CDR3 region has 17 residues. Germline values: CDR1 LGHNA, CDR2 YSLEER. Trimming shortened V by 0 bases and J by 2 bases, and 16 bases separated the two germline ends. The CDR3 DNA reads as TGCGCCAGCAGCCAAGATGCCCGGGGGGAGATGAACTATGGCTACACCTTC. As protein: CASSQDARGEMNYGYTF.

The V call is TRBV7-9, the J call TRBJ2-7; 10 nucleotides match TRBD1. After removal of 5 bases from V and 4 bases from J, the junction contained 14 bases not matched to a gene. Germline CDR1 SEHNR, CDR2 FQNEAQ (reference sequence). The CDR3 is 17 amino acids. This CDR3 is CASSQRTGQGDWYEQYF. CDR3 DNA: TGTGCCAGCAGCCAACGAACTGGACAGGGGGATTGGTACGAGCAGTACTTC. Full variable domain (missing parts from reference TRBV7-9 and TRBJ2-7): DTGVSQNPRHKITKRGQNVTFRCDPISEHNRLYWYRQTLGQGPEFLTYFQNEAQLEKSRLLSDRFSAERPKGSFSTLEIQRTEQGDSAMYLCASSQRTGQGDWYEQYFGPGTRLTVT.

The chain has TRBV15 and TRBJ1-6; the D gene is possibly TRBD1 (5 bases). Trimming cost V 2 bases and J 7 bases, with 6 bases left between them. The CDR3 consists of 13 residues. Germline V gives CDR1 LNHNV, CDR2 YYDKDF (reference sequence). CDR3 in amino acids: CATSRPGNSPLHF. The CDR3 DNA follows: TGTGCCACCAGCAGACCAGGGAATTCACCCCTCCACTTT.

CDR3: CASTQTRDIRSKETQYF. The CDR3 DNA is TGTGCCAGCACGCAGACCCGGGACATACGTTCCAAAGAGACCCAGTACTTC. V usage is TRBV5-6 and J usage is TRBJ2-5; tentatively, D is TRBD1 (6 bases). The CDR3 contains 17 residues. Trimming stripped 6 bases from V and 3 bases from J, with 24 bases between. The germline V gene has CDR1 SGHDT and CDR2 YYEEEE.

V gene TRBV7-2 combines with J gene TRBJ1-2, with 7 nucleotides matching TRBD1. Germline V gene data show CDR1 as SGHTA and CDR2 as FQGNSA. J gave up 6 bases and V 1 base, and 8 bases lay outside the gene matches. The CDR3 sequence is 15 residues long. The CDR3 spells CASSLDLTGWDGYTF. The CDR3 DNA reads TGTGCCAGCAGCTTAGACCTGACAGGGTGGGATGGCTACACCTTC.

The chain couples TRBV2 to TRBJ2-6; TRBD1 is a possible D gene (6 bases). The CDR3 consists of 23 residues. The germline CDR1 and CDR2 sequences are SNHLY and FYNNEI. The V and J ends lost 6 bases and 0 bases respectively, with 33 bases between them. CDR3 sequence: CASRNLTQGQNPRNNSGANVLTF. CDR3 in DNA: TGTGCCAGCAGAAATCTCACACAGGGCCAAAACCCTCGAAATAACTCTGGGGCCAACGTCCTGACTTTC.